This T cell receptor beta chain emerged from a study of cytomegalovirus exposure and HLA in healthy donors. Primers for the PCR totalled 60 Vbeta and 13 Jbeta. TCRdb keeps only in-frame clones here, not all; method: immunoSEQ multiplex PCR. The sample contains around 170,000 clones, around 78% of which appear only once. A remark on this clone: Its antigen is still unknown.

The CDR3 consists of 14 residues. Germline loops: CDR1 MNHNS, CDR2 SASEGT. Between the trimmed V and J ends, which lost 3 bases and 2 bases, there was a span of 10 bases. General study findings and limits: Sequencing likely produced, as an artifact, a cluster of highly shared sequence variants. Excluded: some indistinguishable V segments such as TRBV6-2 and TRBV6-3. A later analysis showed TCR association rates differing by HLA locus, peaking at DRB1 and lowest at HLA-C. Common viral pathogens (according to a later analysis) appeared linked to several of the most significant clusters.

The sequencing sample was made of PBMCs. The receptor was derived from a man aged 35 to 55 in good health and CMV-seronegative. The gene calls are TRBV6-1 and TRBJ1-2; D ambiguous. CDR3 in DNA: TGTGCCAGCAGTGAGGCTGACTTAAACTATGGCTACACCTTC. It codes for CASSEADLNYGYTF.